The rows below give T cell receptor beta chains drawn from one sample of a study of molecular identifiers for immune sequencing clone quantification. TCRdb independently ran MiXCR on the PCR reads; one entry per CDR3 protein. The sample has tens of thousands of distinct CDR3 sequences; 15% to 20% are singletons. The material sequenced was naive CD8+ T cells from blood, with Jurkat cell RNA spiked in. Source of these receptors: a human donor in good health. Some libraries in this study had Jurkat cell RNA spiked in. Each CDR3 is given with its conserved first and last residue. A D gene is named only where the DNA matches it firmly. Where a row states a size, it is once, few, many or the class of an expanded clone; other rows omit it.

d_gene: NA
j_gene: TRBJ1-4
abundance: many
v_gene: TRBV29-1
CDR3aa: CSVKDPLDEKLFF
CDR3nt: TGCAGCGTTAAGGACCCTTTGGATGAAAAACTGTTTTTT

d_gene: NA
j_gene: TRBJ1-1
abundance: many
v_gene: TRBV6-5
CDR3aa: CATYSYPNTEAFF
CDR3nt: TGTGCCACCTATAGCTATCCGAACACTGAAGCTTTCTTT

d_gene: NA
j_gene: TRBJ1-1
abundance: many
v_gene: TRBV5-1
CDR3aa: CASSIPTGRDEAFF
CDR3nt: TGCGCCAGCAGCATCCCAACAGGGCGGGATGAAGCTTTCTTT

d_gene: NA
j_gene: TRBJ2-3
abundance: many
v_gene: TRBV2
CDR3aa: CASSTGLTSTDTQYF
CDR3nt: TGTGCCAGCAGTACGGGACTGACTAGCACAGATACGCAGTATTTT

d_gene: NA
j_gene: TRBJ2-7
abundance: many
v_gene: TRBV30
CDR3aa: CAWSFASLYEQYF
CDR3nt: TGTGCCTGGAGTTTCGCATCCCTTTACGAGCAGTACTTC

d_gene: TRBD1
j_gene: TRBJ2-7
abundance: many
v_gene: TRBV15
CDR3aa: CATSGHLTGTSYEQYF
CDR3nt: TGTGCCACCAGCGGCCACCTGACAGGGACCTCCTACGAGCAGTACTTC

d_gene: NA
j_gene: TRBJ1-1
abundance: many
v_gene: TRBV7-9
CDR3aa: CASSPSLTGTGTEAFF
CDR3nt: TGTGCCAGCAGCCCAAGCTTAACAGGGACGGGCACTGAAGCTTTCTTT

d_gene: NA
j_gene: TRBJ2-6
abundance: few
v_gene: TRBV6-5
CDR3aa: CATYSSGSGANVLTF
CDR3nt: TGTGCCACCTATTCCTCAGGTTCTGGGGCCAACGTCCTGACTTTC

d_gene: NA
j_gene: TRBJ2-2
abundance: NA
v_gene: TRBV27
CDR3aa: CASRPKVSGTGELFF
CDR3nt: TGTGCCAGCAGACCAAAAGTATCGGGCACCGGGGAGCTGTTTTTT

d_gene: NA
j_gene: TRBJ2-3
abundance: many
v_gene: TRBV5-4
CDR3aa: CASSFFGGAIINTDTQYF
CDR3nt: TGTGCCAGCAGCTTTTTTGGCGGGGCTATAATAAACACAGATACGCAGTATTTT

d_gene: NA
j_gene: TRBJ2-5
abundance: NA
v_gene: TRBV12-3/TRBV12-4
CDR3aa: CASTETNQETQYF
CDR3nt: TGTGCCAGCACCGAGACTAACCAAGAGACCCAGTACTTC

d_gene: NA
j_gene: TRBJ1-5
abundance: many
v_gene: TRBV15
CDR3aa: CATSRVEGDQPQHF
CDR3nt: TGTGCCACCAGCAGAGTCGAGGGGGATCAGCCCCAGCATTTT

d_gene: TRBD2
j_gene: TRBJ2-5
abundance: few
v_gene: TRBV25-1
CDR3aa: CASSGSGDLQETQYF
CDR3nt: TGTGCCAGCAGTGGTAGCGGGGACCTCCAAGAGACCCAGTACTTC

d_gene: NA
j_gene: TRBJ1-5
abundance: many
v_gene: TRBV7-8
CDR3aa: CASSLDPGDVQPQHF
CDR3nt: TGTGCCAGCAGCTTAGACCCAGGGGATGTTCAGCCCCAGCATTTT

d_gene: NA
j_gene: TRBJ1-4
abundance: many
v_gene: TRBV9
CDR3aa: CASSVGGSAEKLFF
CDR3nt: TGTGCCAGCAGCGTAGGGGGATCGGCGGAAAAACTGTTTTTT

d_gene: NA
j_gene: TRBJ2-1
abundance: few
v_gene: TRBV29-1
CDR3aa: CSVGTTGEQFF
CDR3nt: TGCAGCGTCGGGACGACGGGTGAGCAGTTCTTC

d_gene: TRBD1
j_gene: TRBJ2-3
abundance: NA
v_gene: TRBV9
CDR3aa: CASSVGGQADTQYF
CDR3nt: TGTGCCAGCAGCGTGGGGGGACAGGCGGATACGCAGTATTTT

d_gene: NA
j_gene: TRBJ2-5
abundance: NA
v_gene: TRBV7-6
CDR3aa: CASSIWTLQETQYF
CDR3nt: TGTGCCAGCAGCATATGGACCCTTCAGGAGACCCAGTACTTC

d_gene: NA
j_gene: TRBJ2-7
abundance: NA
v_gene: TRBV4-1
CDR3aa: CASSQDRVSSYEQYF
CDR3nt: TGCGCCAGCAGCCAAGATCGGGTCAGCTCCTACGAGCAGTACTTC

d_gene: NA
j_gene: TRBJ2-1
abundance: NA
v_gene: TRBV12-3/TRBV12-4
CDR3aa: CASKIYNEQFF
CDR3nt: TGTGCCAGCAAAATCTACAATGAGCAGTTCTTC

d_gene: NA
j_gene: TRBJ2-7
abundance: many
v_gene: TRBV29-1
CDR3aa: CSALGGEKSYEQYF
CDR3nt: TGCAGCGCTCTCGGGGGAGAAAAGTCCTACGAGCAGTACTTC

d_gene: TRBD2
j_gene: TRBJ2-7
abundance: NA
v_gene: TRBV7-3
CDR3aa: CASSPGLAGPWEQYF
CDR3nt: TGTGCCAGCAGCCCGGGACTAGCGGGGCCTTGGGAGCAGTACTTC

d_gene: NA
j_gene: TRBJ2-7
abundance: few
v_gene: TRBV29-1
CDR3aa: CSVEDRVSPDYEQYF
CDR3nt: TGCAGCGTTGAAGACAGGGTATCACCGGACTACGAGCAGTACTTC

d_gene: NA
j_gene: TRBJ2-7
abundance: many
v_gene: TRBV19
CDR3aa: CASSSQSGTEQYF
CDR3nt: TGTGCCAGTAGTTCACAATCTGGGACCGAGCAGTACTTC

d_gene: NA
j_gene: TRBJ2-7
abundance: many
v_gene: TRBV6-2/TRBV6-3
CDR3aa: CASSFRVYEQYF
CDR3nt: TGTGCCAGCAGTTTCCGGGTCTACGAGCAGTACTTC

d_gene: NA
j_gene: TRBJ2-3
abundance: NA
v_gene: TRBV28
CDR3aa: CASGLGVLQYF
CDR3nt: TGTGCCAGCGGTTTAGGGGTTTTGCAGTATTTT

d_gene: TRBD1
j_gene: TRBJ2-7
abundance: NA
v_gene: TRBV27
CDR3aa: CASAPGQGYEQYF
CDR3nt: TGTGCCAGCGCCCCGGGACAGGGATACGAGCAGTACTTC

d_gene: NA
j_gene: TRBJ2-1
abundance: many
v_gene: TRBV24-1
CDR3aa: CATSDLTQGPEQFF
CDR3nt: TGTGCCACCAGTGATTTGACCCAGGGTCCTGAGCAGTTCTTC

d_gene: TRBD1
j_gene: TRBJ2-5
abundance: NA
v_gene: TRBV25-1
CDR3aa: CASSEYTSGDSQGTQYF
CDR3nt: TGTGCCAGCAGTGAGTACACCTCCGGGGACAGCCAAGGGACCCAGTACTTC

d_gene: NA
j_gene: TRBJ2-2
abundance: NA
v_gene: TRBV3-1
CDR3aa: CASSQDLGRVGELFF
CDR3nt: TGTGCCAGCAGCCAAGATCTCGGGCGGGTCGGGGAGCTGTTTTTT

d_gene: NA
j_gene: TRBJ2-3
abundance: many
v_gene: TRBV12-3/TRBV12-4
CDR3aa: CASSFGGSDTQYF
CDR3nt: TGTGCCAGCAGTTTTGGGGGGTCGGATACGCAGTATTTT

d_gene: NA
j_gene: TRBJ2-3
abundance: many
v_gene: TRBV3-1
CDR3aa: CASSQGTPGASRDTQYF
CDR3nt: TGTGCCAGCAGCCAGGGAACGCCGGGAGCCTCGAGAGATACGCAGTATTTT

d_gene: NA
j_gene: TRBJ2-1
abundance: few
v_gene: TRBV5-3
CDR3aa: CASSLAGLGSSYNEQFF
CDR3nt: TGTGCCAGCAGCTTGGCGGGTTTGGGCAGCTCCTACAATGAGCAGTTCTTC

d_gene: NA
j_gene: TRBJ2-7
abundance: many
v_gene: TRBV27
CDR3aa: CASSLLGGTGMREQYF
CDR3nt: TGTGCCAGCAGTCTCCTGGGTGGTACAGGGATGCGGGAGCAGTACTTC

d_gene: NA
j_gene: TRBJ1-1
abundance: many
v_gene: TRBV15
CDR3aa: CATSSVDTEAFF
CDR3nt: TGTGCCACCAGCAGTGTTGACACTGAAGCTTTCTTT

d_gene: TRBD2
j_gene: TRBJ2-7
abundance: many
v_gene: TRBV20-1
CDR3aa: CSATSGTFYEQYF
CDR3nt: TGCAGTGCTACTAGCGGGACCTTCTACGAGCAGTACTTC

d_gene: TRBD1
j_gene: TRBJ2-2
abundance: many
v_gene: TRBV2
CDR3aa: CATPGGDRVQDGELFF
CDR3nt: TGTGCCACCCCAGGGGGGGACAGGGTTCAGGACGGGGAGCTGTTTTTT

d_gene: NA
j_gene: TRBJ2-1
abundance: NA
v_gene: TRBV27
CDR3aa: CASSLIVGTNNEQFF
CDR3nt: TGTGCCAGCAGTTTAATTGTTGGTACTAACAATGAGCAGTTCTTC

d_gene: NA
j_gene: TRBJ2-6
abundance: many
v_gene: TRBV7-9
CDR3aa: CASSPSNVRAVFSGANVLTF
CDR3nt: TGTGCCAGCAGCCCCTCAAACGTTAGGGCAGTTTTCTCTGGGGCCAACGTCCTGACTTTC

d_gene: NA
j_gene: TRBJ2-7
abundance: many
v_gene: TRBV10-3
CDR3aa: CAISDPDHYEQYF
CDR3nt: TGTGCCATCAGTGACCCAGATCACTACGAGCAGTACTTC

d_gene: NA
j_gene: TRBJ1-5
abundance: many
v_gene: TRBV29-1
CDR3aa: CSVGGDSNQPQHF
CDR3nt: TGCAGCGTTGGTGGGGATAGCAATCAGCCCCAGCATTTT

d_gene: NA
j_gene: TRBJ2-1
abundance: few
v_gene: TRBV2
CDR3aa: CASSDPPEEGPYNEQFF
CDR3nt: TGCGCCAGCAGTGATCCTCCTGAGGAGGGCCCCTACAATGAGCAGTTCTTC

d_gene: TRBD1
j_gene: TRBJ2-7
abundance: many
v_gene: TRBV29-1
CDR3aa: CSVEDRGAYEQYF
CDR3nt: TGCAGCGTTGAGGACAGGGGAGCCTACGAGCAGTACTTC

d_gene: NA
j_gene: TRBJ1-1
abundance: NA
v_gene: TRBV24-1
CDR3aa: CATSDLSKDRVNTEAFF
CDR3nt: TGTGCCACCAGTGATTTAAGCAAGGACAGAGTGAACACTGAAGCTTTCTTT

d_gene: NA
j_gene: TRBJ2-6
abundance: many
v_gene: TRBV20-1
CDR3aa: CSARDSGRTRGDRDFFGANVLTF
CDR3nt: TGCAGTGCTAGAGATTCTGGACGGACCCGGGGAGACAGGGACTTTTTTGGGGCCAACGTCCTGACTTTC

d_gene: TRBD2
j_gene: TRBJ2-7
abundance: many
v_gene: TRBV7-9
CDR3aa: CASSSSISGRGYEQYF
CDR3nt: TGTGCCAGCAGCAGTAGCATCAGCGGGAGAGGGTACGAGCAGTACTTC

d_gene: NA
j_gene: TRBJ1-2
abundance: NA
v_gene: TRBV7-9
CDR3aa: CASSPSDGYTF
CDR3nt: TGTGCCAGCAGCCCGAGCGATGGCTACACCTTC

d_gene: NA
j_gene: TRBJ2-1
abundance: few
v_gene: TRBV15
CDR3aa: CATSRARYLSGRDNEQFF
CDR3nt: TGTGCCACCAGCAGAGCCCGCTATCTCAGCGGAAGGGACAATGAGCAGTTCTTC

d_gene: NA
j_gene: TRBJ1-5
abundance: NA
v_gene: TRBV18
CDR3aa: CASSPSGRGNQPQHF
CDR3nt: TGTGCCAGCTCACCCTCGGGGAGGGGCAATCAGCCCCAGCATTTT

d_gene: NA
j_gene: TRBJ2-3
abundance: many
v_gene: TRBV4-3
CDR3aa: CASSQDLESGSSTDTQYF
CDR3nt: TGCGCCAGCAGCCAAGATCTTGAGAGCGGTTCTAGCACAGATACGCAGTATTTT

d_gene: NA
j_gene: TRBJ1-5
abundance: NA
v_gene: TRBV7-8
CDR3aa: CASSSLNVWREGLMVGTDTQHF
CDR3nt: TGTGCCAGCAGCTCCCTGAATGTCTGGCGGGAGGGCCTTATGGTGGGCACAGATACGCAGCATTTT

d_gene: NA
j_gene: TRBJ1-2
abundance: few
v_gene: TRBV29-1
CDR3aa: CSVVSHGYTF
CDR3nt: TGCAGCGTTGTTTCCCATGGCTACACCTTC

d_gene: NA
j_gene: TRBJ2-7
abundance: many
v_gene: TRBV27
CDR3aa: CASSFGEGRHEQYF
CDR3nt: NA

d_gene: NA
j_gene: TRBJ2-2
abundance: NA
v_gene: TRBV28
CDR3aa: CAGSPWEGENTGELFF
CDR3nt: TGTGCCGGCAGTCCGTGGGAGGGGGAAAACACCGGGGAGCTGTTTTTT

d_gene: NA
j_gene: TRBJ1-1
abundance: many
v_gene: TRBV6-5
CDR3aa: CASKGPGGGGRNTEAFF
CDR3nt: TGTGCCAGCAAGGGTCCGGGAGGTGGGGGCAGGAACACTGAAGCTTTCTTT

d_gene: TRBD2
j_gene: TRBJ2-1
abundance: many
v_gene: TRBV24-1
CDR3aa: CATSDGLAESYNEQFF
CDR3nt: TGTGCCACCAGTGATGGACTAGCGGAGAGCTACAATGAGCAGTTCTTC

d_gene: NA
j_gene: TRBJ1-1
abundance: many
v_gene: TRBV7-8
CDR3aa: CASSPRQQNTEAFF
CDR3nt: TGTGCCAGCAGCCCCAGACAGCAGAACACTGAAGCTTTCTTT

d_gene: NA
j_gene: TRBJ2-1
abundance: many
v_gene: TRBV27
CDR3aa: CASSLSAGGNNEQFF
CDR3nt: TGTGCCAGCAGTTTATCGGCTGGGGGAAACAATGAGCAGTTCTTC

d_gene: TRBD1
j_gene: TRBJ1-4
abundance: many
v_gene: TRBV7-9
CDR3aa: CASSPGQGWEKLFF
CDR3nt: TGTGCCAGCAGCCCTGGACAGGGATGGGAAAAACTGTTTTTT